This is a list of T cell receptor beta chains from one sample in a study of OX40 agonist ivuxolimab in advanced cancers. Assay: immunoSEQ multiplex PCR; the TCRdb copy retains only in-frame clones and omits some. The sample has just under 60,000 clones; roughly nine tenths are singletons. The sequencing here drew on CD4+ or CD8+ T cells sorted from blood, taken in a trial of the OX40 agonist ivuxolimab. These receptors were collected from an adult with an advanced solid tumor such as melanoma, head and neck, liver or kidney cancer. The CDR3 runs from the conserved cysteine through the conserved F or W. The D gene is left open where the match is weak. Rows give clone size only sometimes, using once, few, many, or a class for an expanded clone.

j_call v_call clone_size d_call cdr3_aa
TRBJ2-5 TRBV7-2 NA NA CASSLGPLPGSSGSETQYF
TRBJ2-7 TRBV7-2 NA TRBD2 CASSLGLAGGTYEQYF
TRBJ2-7 TRBV13 NA TRBD2 CASSSRSGRQYEQYF
TRBJ2-1 TRBV5-4 NA TRBD1 CASSLGTGGNEQFF
TRBJ1-5 TRBV27 NA NA CASSGGGGWNQPQHF
TRBJ2-3 TRBV19 NA TRBD2 CATKRGTGGPTSTDTQYF
TRBJ2-3 TRBV7-3 NA TRBD2 CASSQTAGEVDTQYF
TRBJ2-5 TRBV11-2 NA TRBD2 CASSYGTRGETQYF
TRBJ1-2 TRBV7-6 medium-sized NA CASSLIDNRGYTF
TRBJ2-3 TRBV19 NA TRBD2 CASSRGLAGVSDTQYF
TRBJ2-1 TRBV5-1 NA NA CASSILDSSSYNEQFF
TRBJ1-5 TRBV27 NA TRBD1 CASSPRTGGNQPQHF
TRBJ2-7 TRBV2 NA NA CASKVGGGFHEQYF
TRBJ2-5 TRBV5-1 NA NA CASSPGVYRESGETQYF
TRBJ1-1 TRBV27 NA NA CASSWGAGGTEAFF
TRBJ2-1 TRBV10-2 NA TRBD1 CASTRDSTYNEQFF
TRBJ2-1 TRBV5-6 NA TRBD2 CASSLQLAGGLRATWQFF
TRBJ1-2 TRBV27 NA TRBD1 CASGQGGGYTF
TRBJ2-7 TRBV29-1 NA TRBD1 CSVERDSSYEQYF
TRBJ2-1 TRBV5-4 NA TRBD1 CASSPGTGIEQFF
TRBJ2-7 TRBV2 NA TRBD1 CASRTGTGHYEQYF
TRBJ1-4 TRBV4-1 NA TRBD1 CASSQDLGQGREKLFF
TRBJ2-1 TRBV6-5 NA NA CASRVAASSIEQFF
TRBJ2-3 TRBV6-5 NA NA CASRIGPHTDTQYF
TRBJ2-7 TRBV28 NA NA CASSSYYEQYF
TRBJ1-2 TRBV6-6 once NA CASSYSGRSYTF
TRBJ2-7 TRBV21-1 NA NA CASRNGGLAPNEQYF
TRBJ2-3 TRBV7-3 NA NA CASSSQGLPDTQYF
TRBJ2-5 TRBV5-6 NA NA CASSLRGLETQYF
TRBJ2-1 TRBV2 NA NA CARWDTHNEQFF